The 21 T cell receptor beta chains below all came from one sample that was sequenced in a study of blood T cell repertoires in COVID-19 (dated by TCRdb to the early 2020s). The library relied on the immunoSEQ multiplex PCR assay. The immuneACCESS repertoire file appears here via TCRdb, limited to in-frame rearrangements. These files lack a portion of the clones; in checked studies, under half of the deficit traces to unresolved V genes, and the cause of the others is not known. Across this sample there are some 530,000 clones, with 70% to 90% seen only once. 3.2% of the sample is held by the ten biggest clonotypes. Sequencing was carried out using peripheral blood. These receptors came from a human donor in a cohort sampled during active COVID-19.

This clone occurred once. The CDR3 sequence: CASSRRASQKETQYF. CDR3 nucleotides: TGTGCCAGCAGCAGGCGGGCGTCCCAAAAAGAGACCCAGTACTTC. V usage is TRBV28 and J usage is TRBJ2-5, with a tentative D call TRBD2 (5 bases). The V and J ends lost 6 bases and 3 bases respectively, with 17 bases between them. The CDR3 extends over 15 amino acids. Germline assignment: CDR1 MDHEN and CDR2 SYDVKM.

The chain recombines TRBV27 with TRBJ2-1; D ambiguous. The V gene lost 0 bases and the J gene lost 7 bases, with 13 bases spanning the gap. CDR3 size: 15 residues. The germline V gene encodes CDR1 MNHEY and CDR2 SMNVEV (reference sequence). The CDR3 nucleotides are TGTGCCAGCAGTTTATCAGCAGGTCCGAGAAATGAGCAGTTCTTC. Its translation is CASSLSAGPRNEQFF.

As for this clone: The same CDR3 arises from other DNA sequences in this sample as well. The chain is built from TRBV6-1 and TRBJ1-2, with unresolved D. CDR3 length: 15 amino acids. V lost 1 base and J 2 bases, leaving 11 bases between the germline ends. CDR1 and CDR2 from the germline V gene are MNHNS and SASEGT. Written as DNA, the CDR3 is TGTGCCAGCAGTGAAGGGGAGGCTGTAAACTATGGCTACACCTTC. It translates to CASSEGEAVNYGYTF.

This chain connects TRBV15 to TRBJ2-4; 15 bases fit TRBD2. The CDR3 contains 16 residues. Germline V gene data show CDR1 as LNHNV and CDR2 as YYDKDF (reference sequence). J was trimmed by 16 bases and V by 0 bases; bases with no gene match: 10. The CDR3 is CATSRDNGLAGGRGYF. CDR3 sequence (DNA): TGTGCCACCAGCAGAGATAACGGACTAGCGGGAGGGAGAGGCTACTTC.

The CDR3 bases are TGTGCCTGGGAATCCGGAGGGACCTACGAGCAGTACTTC. It encodes CAWESGGTYEQYF. V is TRBV30 and J is TRBJ2-7; tentatively, D is TRBD2 (6 bases). Germline assignment: CDR1 GTSNPN and CDR2 SVGIG (reference sequence). The CDR3 runs 13 residues. V lost 5 bases, J lost 2 bases, and 13 bases lay in between.

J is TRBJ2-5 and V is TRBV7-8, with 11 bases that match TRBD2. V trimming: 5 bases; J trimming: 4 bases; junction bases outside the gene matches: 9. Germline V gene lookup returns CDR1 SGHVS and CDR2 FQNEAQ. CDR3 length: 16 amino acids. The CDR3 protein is CASSLLLAGVAETQYF. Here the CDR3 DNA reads TGTGCCAGCAGCCTCTTACTAGCGGGAGTGGCAGAGACCCAGTACTTC.

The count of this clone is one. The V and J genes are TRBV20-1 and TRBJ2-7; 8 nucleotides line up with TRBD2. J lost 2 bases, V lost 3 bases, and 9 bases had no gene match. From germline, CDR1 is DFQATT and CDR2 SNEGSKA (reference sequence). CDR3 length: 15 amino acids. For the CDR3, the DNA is TGCAGTGCTAGTTGGGTAGCGGGGTTCACCTACGAGCAGTACTTC. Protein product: CSASWVAGFTYEQYF.

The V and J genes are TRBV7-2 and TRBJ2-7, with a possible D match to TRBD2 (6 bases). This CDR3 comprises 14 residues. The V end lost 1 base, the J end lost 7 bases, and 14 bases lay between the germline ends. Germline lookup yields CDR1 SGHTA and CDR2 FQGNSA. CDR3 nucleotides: TGTGCCAGCAGCTTAGATGCTAGCGCGAGGGAGCAGTACTTC. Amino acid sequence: CASSLDASAREQYF.

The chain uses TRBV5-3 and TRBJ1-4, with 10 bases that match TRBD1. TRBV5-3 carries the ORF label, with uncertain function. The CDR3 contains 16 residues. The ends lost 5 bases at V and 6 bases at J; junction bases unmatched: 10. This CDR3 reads CARRISTGTGDEKLFF. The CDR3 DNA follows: TGTGCCAGAAGGATCTCAACCGGGACAGGGGATGAAAAACTGTTTTTT.

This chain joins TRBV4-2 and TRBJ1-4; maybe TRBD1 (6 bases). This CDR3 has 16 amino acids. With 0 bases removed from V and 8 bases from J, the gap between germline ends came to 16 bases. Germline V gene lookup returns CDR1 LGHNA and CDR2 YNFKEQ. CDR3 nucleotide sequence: TGTGCCAGCAGCCAAGATCTTGAACAGGGTTGGGAAAAACTGTTTTTT. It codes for CASSQDLEQGWEKLFF.

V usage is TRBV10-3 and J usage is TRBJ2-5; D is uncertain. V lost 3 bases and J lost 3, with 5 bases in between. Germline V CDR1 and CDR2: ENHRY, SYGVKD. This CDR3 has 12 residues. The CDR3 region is CAISDQEETQYF. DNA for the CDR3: TGTGCCATCAGTGACCAGGAAGAGACCCAGTACTTC.

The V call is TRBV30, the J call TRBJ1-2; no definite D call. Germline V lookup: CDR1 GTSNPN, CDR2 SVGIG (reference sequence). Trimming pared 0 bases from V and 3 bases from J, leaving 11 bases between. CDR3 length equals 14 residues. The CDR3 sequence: CAWSVLHRDYGYTF. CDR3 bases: TGTGCCTGGAGTGTACTACACCGAGACTATGGCTACACCTTC.

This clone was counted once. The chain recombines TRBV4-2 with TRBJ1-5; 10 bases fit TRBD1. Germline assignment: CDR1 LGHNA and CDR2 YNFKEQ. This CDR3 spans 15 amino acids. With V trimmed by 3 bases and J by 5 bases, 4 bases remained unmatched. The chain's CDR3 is CASSHRDRGDQPQHF. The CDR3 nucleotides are TGTGCCAGCAGCCACCGGGACAGGGGAGATCAGCCCCAGCATTTT.

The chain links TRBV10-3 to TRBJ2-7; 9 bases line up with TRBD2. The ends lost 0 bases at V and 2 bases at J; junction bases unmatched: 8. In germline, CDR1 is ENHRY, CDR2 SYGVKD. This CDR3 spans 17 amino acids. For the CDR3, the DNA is TGTGCCATCAGTGAGTCTCTTAGCGGGAGTAGGCCCTACGAGCAGTACTTC. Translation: CAISESLSGSRPYEQYF.

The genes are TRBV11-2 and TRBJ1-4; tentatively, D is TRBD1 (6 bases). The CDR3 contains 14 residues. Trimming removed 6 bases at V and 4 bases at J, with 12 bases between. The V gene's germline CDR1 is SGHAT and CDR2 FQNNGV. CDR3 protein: CASSQGTGNEKLFF. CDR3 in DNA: TGTGCCAGCAGTCAGGGGACGGGTAATGAAAAACTGTTTTTT. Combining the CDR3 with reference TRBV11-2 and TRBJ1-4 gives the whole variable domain EAGVAQSPRYKIIEKRQSVAFWCNPISGHATLYWYQQILGQGPKLLIQFQNNGVVDDSQLPKDRFSAERLKGVDSTLKIQPAKLEDSAVYLCASSQGTGNEKLFFGSGTQLSVL.

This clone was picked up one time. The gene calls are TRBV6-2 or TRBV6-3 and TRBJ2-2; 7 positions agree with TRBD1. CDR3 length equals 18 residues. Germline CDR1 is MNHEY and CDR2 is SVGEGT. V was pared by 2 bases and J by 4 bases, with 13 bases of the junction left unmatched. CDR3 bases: TGTGCCAGCAGTTACCCCCCTTACAGGGGTTCGACCACCGGGGAGCTGTTTTTT. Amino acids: CASSYPPYRGSTTGELFF.

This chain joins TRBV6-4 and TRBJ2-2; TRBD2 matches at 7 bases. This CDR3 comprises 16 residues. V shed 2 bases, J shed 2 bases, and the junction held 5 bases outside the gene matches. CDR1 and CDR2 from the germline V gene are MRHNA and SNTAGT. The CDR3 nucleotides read TGTGCCAGCAGTGACCGAGCGGGATTAAACACCGGGGAGCTGTTTTTT. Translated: CASSDRAGLNTGELFF.

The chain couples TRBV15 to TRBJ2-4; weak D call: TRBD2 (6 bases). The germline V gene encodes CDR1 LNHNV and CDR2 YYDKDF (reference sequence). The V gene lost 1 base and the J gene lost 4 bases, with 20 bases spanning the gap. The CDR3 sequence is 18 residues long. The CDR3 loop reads CATSRVSAVGRLKNIQYF. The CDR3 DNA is TGTGCCACCAGCAGAGTATCGGCGGTAGGGAGGTTAAAAAACATTCAGTACTTC.

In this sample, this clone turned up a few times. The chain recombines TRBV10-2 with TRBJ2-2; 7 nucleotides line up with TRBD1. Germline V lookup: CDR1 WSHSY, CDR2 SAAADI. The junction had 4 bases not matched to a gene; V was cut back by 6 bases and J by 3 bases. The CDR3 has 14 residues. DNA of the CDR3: TGCGCCAGCAGGGGACAGCTTTACACCGGGGAGCTGTTTTTT. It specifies CASRGQLYTGELFF.

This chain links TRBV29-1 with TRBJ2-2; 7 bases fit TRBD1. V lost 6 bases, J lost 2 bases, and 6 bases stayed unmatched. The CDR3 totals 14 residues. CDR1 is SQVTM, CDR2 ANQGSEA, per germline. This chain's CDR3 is CSVRGQRNTGELFF. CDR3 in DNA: TGCAGCGTCCGGGGACAGAGAAACACCGGGGAGCTGTTTTTT.

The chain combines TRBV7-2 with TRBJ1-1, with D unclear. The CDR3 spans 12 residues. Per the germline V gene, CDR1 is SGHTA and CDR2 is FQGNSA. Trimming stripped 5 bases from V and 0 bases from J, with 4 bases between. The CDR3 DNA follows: TGTGCCAGCAGCCCAGTGAACACTGAAGCTTTCTTT. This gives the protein CASSPVNTEAFF. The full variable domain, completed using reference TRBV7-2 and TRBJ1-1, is GAGVSQSPSNKVTEKGKDVELRCDPISGHTALYWYRQSLGQGLEFLIYFQGNSAPDKSGLPSDRFSAERTGGSVSTLTIQRTQQEDSAVYLCASSPVNTEAFFGQGTRLTVV.